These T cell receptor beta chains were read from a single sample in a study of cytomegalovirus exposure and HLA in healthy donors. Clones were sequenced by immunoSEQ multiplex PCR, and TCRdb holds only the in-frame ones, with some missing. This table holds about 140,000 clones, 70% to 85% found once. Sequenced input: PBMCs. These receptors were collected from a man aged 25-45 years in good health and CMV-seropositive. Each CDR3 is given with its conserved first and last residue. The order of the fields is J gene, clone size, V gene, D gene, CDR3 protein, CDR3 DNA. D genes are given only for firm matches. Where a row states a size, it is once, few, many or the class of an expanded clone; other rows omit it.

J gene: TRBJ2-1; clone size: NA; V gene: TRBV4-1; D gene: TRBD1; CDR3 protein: CASSQRTRDSYNEQFF; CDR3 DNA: TGCGCCAGCAGCCAAAGGACCAGGGACAGTTACAATGAGCAGTTCTTC
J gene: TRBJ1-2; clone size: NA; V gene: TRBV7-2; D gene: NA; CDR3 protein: CASSLAVQGYGYTF; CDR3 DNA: TGTGCCAGCAGCTTAGCAGTTCAGGGCTATGGCTACACCTTC
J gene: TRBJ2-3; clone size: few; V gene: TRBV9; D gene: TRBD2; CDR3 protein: CASSVAVAGGTDTQYF; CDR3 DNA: TGTGCCAGCAGCGTAGCCGTAGCGGGAGGCACAGATACGCAGTATTTT
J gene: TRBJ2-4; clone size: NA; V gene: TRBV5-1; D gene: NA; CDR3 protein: CASSLDRTKNIQYF; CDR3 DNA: TGCGCCAGCAGCTTGGACAGGACCAAAAACATTCAGTACTTC
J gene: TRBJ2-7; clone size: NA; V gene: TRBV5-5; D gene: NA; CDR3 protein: CASSLSPEDEQYF; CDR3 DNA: TGTGCCAGCAGCTTGAGTCCGGAGGACGAGCAGTACTTC
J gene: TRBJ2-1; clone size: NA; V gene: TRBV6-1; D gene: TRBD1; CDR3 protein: CASSSGQGVIDEQFF; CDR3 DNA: TGTGCCAGCAGTTCGGGACAGGGGGTGATCGATGAGCAGTTCTTC
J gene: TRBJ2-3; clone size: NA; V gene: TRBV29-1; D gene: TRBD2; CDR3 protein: CSVESGSLTDTQYF; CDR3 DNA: TGCAGCGTTGAAAGCGGGAGCTTGACAGATACGCAGTATTTT
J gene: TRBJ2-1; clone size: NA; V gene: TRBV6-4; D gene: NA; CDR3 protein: CASSDGGVGEQFF; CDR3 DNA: TGTGCCAGCAGTGACGGAGGGGTCGGTGAGCAGTTCTTC
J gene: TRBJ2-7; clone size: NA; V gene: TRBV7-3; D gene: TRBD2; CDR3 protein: CASSRLAGREQYF; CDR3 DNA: TGTGCCAGCAGCCGACTAGCGGGACGCGAGCAGTACTTC
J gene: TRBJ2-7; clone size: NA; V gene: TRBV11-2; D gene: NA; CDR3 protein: CASSLVAAGQYEQYF; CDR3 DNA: TGTGCCAGCAGCTTAGTTGCGGCGGGTCAATACGAGCAGTACTTC
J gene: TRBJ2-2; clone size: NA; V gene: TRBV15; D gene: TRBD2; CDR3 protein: CATSSRGGSTGELFF; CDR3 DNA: TGTGCCACCAGCAGTCGGGGGGGATCCACCGGGGAGCTGTTTTTT
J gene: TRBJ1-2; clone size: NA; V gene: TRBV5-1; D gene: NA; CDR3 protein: CASSLEGYPNYGYTF; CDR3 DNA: TGCGCCAGCAGCTTGGAGGGGTACCCAAACTATGGCTACACCTTC
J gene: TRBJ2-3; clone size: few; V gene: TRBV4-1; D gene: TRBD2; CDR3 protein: CASSQDITSGNYARRDTQYF; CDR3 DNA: TGCGCCAGCAGCCAAGATATAACTAGCGGCAACTACGCAAGGAGGGATACGCAGTATTTT
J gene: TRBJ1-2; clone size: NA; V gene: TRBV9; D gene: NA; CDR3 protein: CASSVAQGFYGYTF; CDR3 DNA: TGTGCCAGCAGCGTAGCTCAGGGTTTCTATGGCTACACCTTC
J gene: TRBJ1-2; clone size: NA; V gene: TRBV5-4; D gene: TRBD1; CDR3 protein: CASSSTGGYGYTF; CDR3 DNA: TGTGCCAGCAGCTCCACAGGGGGCTATGGCTACACCTTC
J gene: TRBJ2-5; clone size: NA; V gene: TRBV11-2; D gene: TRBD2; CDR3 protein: CASSLRLAGGETQYF; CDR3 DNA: TGTGCCAGCAGCCTCAGACTAGCGGGGGGGGAGACCCAGTACTTC
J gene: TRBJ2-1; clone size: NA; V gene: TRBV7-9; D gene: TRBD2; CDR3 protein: CASSLGQAGAGGEQFF; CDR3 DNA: TGTGCCAGCAGCTTAGGCCAAGCGGGGGCCGGCGGAGAGCAGTTCTTC
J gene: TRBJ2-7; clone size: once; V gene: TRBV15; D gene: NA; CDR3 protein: CATSRTDRNSYEQYF; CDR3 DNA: TGTGCCACCAGCAGGACCGACAGAAACTCCTACGAGCAGTACTTC
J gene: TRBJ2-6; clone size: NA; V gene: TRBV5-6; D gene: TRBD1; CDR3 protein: CASSFGTVPSGANVLTF; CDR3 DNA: TGTGCCAGCAGCTTCGGGACAGTCCCCTCTGGGGCCAACGTCCTGACTTTC
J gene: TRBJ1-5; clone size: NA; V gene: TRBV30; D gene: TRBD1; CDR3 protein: CAWSNLGTVGKQPQHF; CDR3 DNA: TGTGCCTGGAGTAACTTGGGGACAGTTGGGAAGCAGCCCCAGCATTTT
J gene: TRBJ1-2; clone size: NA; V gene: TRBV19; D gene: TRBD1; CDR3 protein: CASRDRGNYGYTF; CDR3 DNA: TGTGCCAGCCGGGACAGGGGAAACTATGGCTACACCTTC
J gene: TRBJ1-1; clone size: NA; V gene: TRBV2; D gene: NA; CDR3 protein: CASSEMRTEAFF; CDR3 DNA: TGTGCCAGCAGTGAAATGCGCACTGAAGCTTTCTTT
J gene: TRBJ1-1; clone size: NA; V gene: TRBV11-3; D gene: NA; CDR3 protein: CASSLQGYTEAFF; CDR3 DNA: TGTGCCAGCAGCTTACAGGGGTACACTGAAGCTTTCTTT
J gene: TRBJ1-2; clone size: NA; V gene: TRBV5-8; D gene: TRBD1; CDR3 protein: CASSLYLRTGGPDARYTF; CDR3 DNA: TGTGCCAGCAGCTTGTACCTACGGACAGGGGGACCTGATGCACGCTACACCTTC
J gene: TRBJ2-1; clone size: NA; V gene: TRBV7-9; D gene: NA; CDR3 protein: CASSAGLDNEQFF; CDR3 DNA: TGTGCCAGCAGCGCCGGTTTGGACAATGAGCAGTTCTTC
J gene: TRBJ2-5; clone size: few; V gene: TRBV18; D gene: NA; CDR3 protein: CASSPPTGQETQYF; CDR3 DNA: TGTGCCAGCTCACCACCGACAGGACAAGAGACCCAGTACTTC
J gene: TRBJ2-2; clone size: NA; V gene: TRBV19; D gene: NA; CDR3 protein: CASRTGPFTGELFF; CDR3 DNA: TGTGCCAGTAGGACAGGCCCCTTCACCGGGGAGCTGTTTTTT
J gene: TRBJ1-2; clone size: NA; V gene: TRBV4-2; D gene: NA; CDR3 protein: CASSQEEGQSSDGYTF; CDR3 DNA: TGTGCCAGCAGCCAAGAGGAAGGACAGAGTAGTGATGGCTACACCTTC
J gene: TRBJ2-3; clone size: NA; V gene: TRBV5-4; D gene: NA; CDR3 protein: CASSLQGMQYF; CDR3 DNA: TGTGCCAGCAGTCTACAGGGTATGCAGTATTTT
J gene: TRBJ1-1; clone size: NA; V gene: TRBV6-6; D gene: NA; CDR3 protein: CASTLRQGYTEAFF; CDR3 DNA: TGTGCCAGCACCTTACGTCAGGGGTACACTGAAGCTTTCTTT
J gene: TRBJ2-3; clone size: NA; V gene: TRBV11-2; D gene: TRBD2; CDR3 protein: CASSHAGGDTQYF; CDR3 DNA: TGTGCCAGCAGCCACGCGGGGGGGGATACGCAGTATTTT
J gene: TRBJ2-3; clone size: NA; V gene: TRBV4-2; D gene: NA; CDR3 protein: CASSQEGDITDTQYF; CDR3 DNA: TGTGCCAGCAGCCAAGAAGGGGACATTACAGATACGCAGTATTTT
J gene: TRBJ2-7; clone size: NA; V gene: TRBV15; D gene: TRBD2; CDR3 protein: CATSRDLPSGGPIGVYEQYF; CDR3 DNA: TGTGCCACCAGCAGAGATCTACCTAGCGGGGGACCTATTGGGGTTTACGAGCAGTACTTC
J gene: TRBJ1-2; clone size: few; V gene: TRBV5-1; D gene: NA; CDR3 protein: CASRQQPGQLRGYTF; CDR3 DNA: TGCGCCAGCAGGCAACAACCGGGACAACTGAGGGGCTACACCTTC
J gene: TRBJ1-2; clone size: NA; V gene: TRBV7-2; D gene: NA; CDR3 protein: CASSLTWQGNYGYTF; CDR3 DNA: TGTGCCAGCAGCCTGACTTGGCAGGGAAACTATGGCTACACCTTC
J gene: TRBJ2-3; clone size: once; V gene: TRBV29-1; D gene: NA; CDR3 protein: CSVIPRFIDTQYF; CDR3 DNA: TGCAGCGTAATTCCTAGGTTCATAGATACGCAGTATTTT
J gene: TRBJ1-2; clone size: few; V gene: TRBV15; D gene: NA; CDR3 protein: CATSRDPRGEFGYTF; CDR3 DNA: TGTGCCACCAGCAGAGATCCCAGGGGAGAATTTGGCTACACCTTC